The 3 T cell receptor beta chains reported below all come from one sample, sequenced in a study of T cell responses to AZD1222 COVID-19 vaccine. TCRdb's copy holds only in-frame clones and misses some; the assay was immunoSEQ multiplex PCR. This sample has about 110,000 clones, with approximately 84% found just once. The sequenced sample was peripheral blood, obtained on day 0 of AZD1222 vaccination. The receptors originated from an adult in good health.

This clone showed up just a few times. The chain is built from TRBV7-2 and TRBJ2-5; no clear D gene. Trimming removed 8 bases at V and 1 base at J, with 11 bases between. The CDR3 totals 13 residues. Germline assignment: CDR1 SGHTA and CDR2 FQGNSA. The CDR3: CASQKGPQETQYF. CDR3 nucleotides: TGTGCCAGCCAAAAAGGGCCCCAAGAGACCCAGTACTTC.

The rearrangement joins TRBV7-9 to TRBJ2-1; 7 bases align to TRBD2. This CDR3 is 15 amino acids long. V shed 5 bases, J shed 5 bases, and the junction held 9 bases outside the gene matches. Germline V gene data show CDR1 as SEHNR and CDR2 as FQNEAQ (reference sequence). This chain's CDR3 is CASSPGGGWDNEQFF. The CDR3 bases are TGTGCCAGCAGCCCGGGCGGGGGTTGGGACAATGAGCAGTTCTTC.

This clone was found once. This chain connects TRBV4-3 to TRBJ2-1; 12 bases match TRBD2. Looked up from germline, CDR1 is LGHNA and CDR2 is YSLEER. This CDR3 is built from 16 residues. The ends lost 1 base at V and 8 bases at J; junction bases unmatched: 6. This CDR3 is CASSQVLAGGPYEQFF. Written as DNA, the CDR3 is TGCGCCAGCAGCCAAGTTCTAGCGGGAGGGCCCTATGAGCAGTTCTTC.